This T cell receptor beta chain originates from a study of spatial heterogeneity in lung cancer. Study summary: Where present, follow-up PBMC were sequenced a median of roughly 26 months after resection. Every unique TCR and UMI combination, on average, appeared more than ten times in raw reads. Study-wide results and limits: Compared with follow-up, resection was when ubiquitous expanded tumor TCRs appeared in blood more.

Time point in this sample: blood at routine non-recurrence follow-up after resection. Unsorted tumor, nontumor lung tissue or cryopreserved PBMC supplied the whole RNA. The presence of a unique molecular identifier marked each TCR cDNA molecule. MiXCR was run by TCRdb on the 5' RACE reads, yielding one entry per CDR3 protein. The table includes approximately 56,000 distinct CDR3 sequences, around 7% detected once. With regard to this clonotype: Antigen unknown.

The CDR3 loop spans 13 amino acids. Trimming removed 2 bases at V and 11 bases at J, with 10 bases between. Per the germline V gene, CDR1 is MNHEY and CDR2 is SMNVEV (reference sequence). The input for sequencing was PBMCs, taken at follow-up. The chain couples TRBV27 to TRBJ1-6; D unresolved. This clonotype was sampled from a female donor with early-stage non-small cell lung cancer. In DNA form, the CDR3 reads TGTGCCAGCAGTTTAGTAGAGCGGACACCCCTCCACTTT. As protein: CASSLVERTPLHF.